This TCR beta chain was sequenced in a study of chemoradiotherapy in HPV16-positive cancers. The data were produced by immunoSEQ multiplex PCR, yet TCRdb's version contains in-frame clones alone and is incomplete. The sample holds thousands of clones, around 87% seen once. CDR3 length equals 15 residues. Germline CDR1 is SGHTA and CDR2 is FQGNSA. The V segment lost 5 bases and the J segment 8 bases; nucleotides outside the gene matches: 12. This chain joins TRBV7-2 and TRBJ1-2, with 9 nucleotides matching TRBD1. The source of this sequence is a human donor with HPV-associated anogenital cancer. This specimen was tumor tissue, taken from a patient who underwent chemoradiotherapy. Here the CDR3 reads CASSANRGQGKGYTF. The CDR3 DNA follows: TGTGCCAGCAGCGCCAACAGGGGGCAAGGAAAGGGCTACACCTTC.